These T cell receptor beta chains were read from a single sample in a study of cytomegalovirus exposure and HLA in healthy donors. Sequencing was performed with immunoSEQ multiplex PCR; in TCRdb, only in-frame clones are kept and a portion is missing. Of around 97,000 clones listed, around 9.6% are singletons. Sequencing was done on a sample of PBMCs. The receptors shown here come from a man in his forties or fifties in good health and CMV-seropositive. Both conserved end residues are part of each CDR3. The order of the fields is D gene, J gene, CDR3 length, clone size, V gene, CDR3 protein, CDR3 DNA. The D gene is left open where the match is weak. Size is stated for part of the rows, as once, few or many counts, or as a class when the clone is expanded.

>-|TRBJ2-7|14|-|TRBV7-9
CASSGIGHSYEQYF
TGTGCCAGCAGCGGCATTGGACATTCCTACGAGCAGTACTTC
>-|TRBJ1-4|14|-|TRBV7-9
CASSLGSHNEKLFF
TGTGCCAGCAGCTTGGGCAGTCATAATGAAAAACTGTTTTTT
>-|TRBJ2-2|12|many|TRBV28
CASSFGTGELFF
TGTGCCAGCAGCTTCGGCACCGGGGAGCTGTTTTTT
>TRBD2|TRBJ2-1|15|-|TRBV7-3
CASSLDGLAGREQFF
TGTGCCAGCAGCTTAGATGGACTAGCGGGACGTGAGCAGTTCTTC
>TRBD2|TRBJ2-3|16|few|TRBV2
CASSFSGSLSTDTQYF
TGTGCCAGCAGTTTTAGCGGGAGTCTTAGCACAGATACGCAGTATTTT
>TRBD1|TRBJ2-7|16|few|TRBV6-5
CASSYSLLDRAHEQYF
TGTGCCAGCAGTTACTCCCTTTTGGACAGGGCGCACGAGCAGTACTTC
>TRBD2|TRBJ2-7|14|-|TRBV7-2
CASSLGGRAYEQYF
TGTGCCAGCAGCTTGGGCGGGAGGGCCTACGAGCAGTACTTC
>-|TRBJ2-1|14|-|TRBV19
CASSIASRGTEQFF
TGTGCCAGTAGTATAGCTTCCAGGGGCACTGAGCAGTTCTTC
>-|TRBJ2-2|17|few|TRBV27
CASSYALSRGGAGELFF
TGTGCCAGCAGTTATGCACTTTCCAGGGGAGGGGCCGGGGAGCTGTTTTTT
>TRBD1|TRBJ2-2|22|-|TRBV23-1
CASTPSGVTGGFEVGNTGELFF
TGCGCCAGCACCCCTTCGGGAGTTACAGGGGGCTTCGAGGTAGGAAACACCGGGGAGCTGTTTTTT
>-|TRBJ2-2|21|-|TRBV12-2
CASRLSLLAGVLWANTGELFF
TGTGCAAGTCGCTTAAGCCTTCTAGCGGGAGTGTTATGGGCGAACACCGGGGAGCTGTTTTTT
>TRBD1|TRBJ2-1|13|few|TRBV29-1
CSGQGLSYNEQFF
TGCAGCGGACAGGGGTTATCCTACAATGAGCAGTTCTTC
>-|TRBJ2-7|13|few|TRBV28
CASRDSRYYEQYF
TGTGCCAGCAGGGACAGTAGATACTACGAGCAGTACTTC
>-|TRBJ2-7|15|few|TRBV19
CASSIEGRGINEQYF
TGTGCCAGTAGTATCGAAGGACGGGGAATCAACGAGCAGTACTTC
>TRBD2|TRBJ2-7|16|-|TRBV27
CASSLFGASGAYEQYF
TGTGCCAGCAGTTTATTTGGGGCTAGCGGGGCCTACGAGCAGTACTTC
>-|TRBJ1-5|14|-|TRBV6-6
CASRTDRSNQPQHF
TGTGCCAGCAGAACGGACAGAAGCAATCAGCCCCAGCATTTT
>-|TRBJ1-4|16|few|TRBV25-1
CASSEELRPTNEKLFF
TGTGCCAGCAGTGAAGAGCTTCGCCCAACTAATGAAAAACTGTTTTTT
>TRBD2|TRBJ2-2|20|-|TRBV27
CASSNLAGALRADYTGELFF
TGTGCCAGCAGCAACCTAGCGGGAGCCTTGAGGGCCGATTACACCGGGGAGCTGTTTTTT
>-|TRBJ1-1|10|few|TRBV29-1
CSVWAAVAFF
TGCAGCGTATGGGCTGCCGTGGCTTTCTTT
>TRBD2|TRBJ2-1|16|-|TRBV5-1
CASSPRAGGQNNEQFF
TGCGCCAGCAGCCCCAGAGCGGGAGGTCAAAACAATGAGCAGTTCTTC
>-|TRBJ1-5|14|few|TRBV19
CASSIHRESQPQHF
TGTGCCAGTAGTATACACAGGGAAAGTCAGCCCCAGCATTTT
>TRBD2|TRBJ2-5|15|few|TRBV7-9
CASSKKAGAGETQYF
TGTGCCAGCAGCAAAAAAGCGGGAGCGGGAGAGACCCAGTACTTC
>-|TRBJ1-2|15|few|TRBV11-2
CASSLGRQSSYGYTF
TGTGCCAGCAGCTTGGGCCGGCAGAGCTCCTATGGCTACACCTTC
>-|TRBJ2-1|13|-|TRBV29-1
CSVERRLGGEQFF
TGCAGCGTTGAAAGGAGATTAGGTGGTGAGCAGTTCTTC
>-|TRBJ2-7|14|few|TRBV6-5
CASSYRQSSYEQYF
TGTGCCAGCAGTTACCGCCAGTCGTCCTACGAGCAGTACTTC
>TRBD1|TRBJ2-5|17|-|TRBV4-1
CASSQGAGTGVQETQYF
TGCGCCAGCAGCCAAGGTGCCGGGACAGGGGTTCAAGAGACCCAGTACTTC
>TRBD2|TRBJ2-1|16|few|TRBV4-3
CASSRRSSGRAPEQFF
TGCGCCAGCAGCCGTAGATCTAGCGGGAGGGCCCCAGAGCAGTTCTTC
>-|TRBJ1-1|12|-|TRBV28
CASRTTVAKVFF
TGTGCCAGCAGAACGACAGTGGCCAAAGTCTTCTTT
>TRBD1|TRBJ2-7|14|-|TRBV6-5
CASSYSGQGREQYF
TGTGCCAGCAGTTACTCCGGACAGGGTCGAGAGCAGTACTTC
>TRBD2|TRBJ2-3|16|-|TRBV6-5
CASSYGLAGVSDTQYF
TGTGCCAGCAGTTACGGCCTAGCGGGAGTCTCAGATACGCAGTATTTT
>TRBD1|TRBJ2-7|16|-|TRBV19
CASRNLGQGHSYEQYF
TGTGCCAGTAGGAACCTCGGACAGGGGCACTCCTACGAGCAGTACTTC
>TRBD1|TRBJ1-2|13|few|TRBV6-5
CASSYRQGAGYTF
TGTGCCAGCAGTTATAGGCAGGGGGCTGGCTACACCTTC
>-|TRBJ1-3|14|-|TRBV6-5
CASTGQSSGNTIYF
TGTGCCAGCACGGGACAAAGCTCTGGAAACACCATATATTTT
>TRBD2|TRBJ2-5|13|many|TRBV11-2
CASSHLAGETQYF
TGTGCCAGCAGCCACCTAGCGGGAGAGACCCAGTACTTC
>TRBD1|TRBJ1-1|13|few|TRBV7-4
CASRAGTGSQAFF
TGTGCCAGCAGAGCCGGGACAGGGTCGCAAGCTTTCTTT
>TRBD2|TRBJ2-7|14|few|TRBV18
CASSSASGRNEQYF
TGTGCCAGCTCGTCCGCTAGCGGGAGGAACGAGCAGTACTTC
>TRBD2|TRBJ2-1|17|few|TRBV10-3
CAISVRVAGGSGDEQFF
TGTGCCATCAGTGTTCGGGTAGCGGGAGGTTCGGGCGATGAGCAGTTCTTC
>TRBD2|TRBJ2-6|18|-|TRBV25-1
CASCDSRGGRAGANVLTF
TGTGCCAGCTGTGACAGCCGAGGCGGGAGGGCTGGGGCAAACGTCCTGACTTTC
>TRBD1|TRBJ2-1|16|few|TRBV6-6
CASSYFRDRGYNEQFF
TGTGCCAGCAGTTACTTCCGGGACAGGGGATACAATGAGCAGTTCTTC
>-|TRBJ2-7|16|-|TRBV23-1
CASSHYSREPTYEQYF
TGCGCCAGCAGTCACTATTCCAGGGAACCCACCTACGAGCAGTACTTC
>TRBD2|TRBJ2-1|16|few|TRBV11-1
CASSQRLASPYNEQFF
TGTGCCAGCAGCCAAAGACTAGCGAGCCCCTACAATGAGCAGTTCTTC
>TRBD1|TRBJ1-4|15|few|TRBV7-7
CASSLGTGPGEKLFF
TGTGCTAGCAGCTTAGGGACAGGCCCGGGGGAAAAACTGTTTTTT